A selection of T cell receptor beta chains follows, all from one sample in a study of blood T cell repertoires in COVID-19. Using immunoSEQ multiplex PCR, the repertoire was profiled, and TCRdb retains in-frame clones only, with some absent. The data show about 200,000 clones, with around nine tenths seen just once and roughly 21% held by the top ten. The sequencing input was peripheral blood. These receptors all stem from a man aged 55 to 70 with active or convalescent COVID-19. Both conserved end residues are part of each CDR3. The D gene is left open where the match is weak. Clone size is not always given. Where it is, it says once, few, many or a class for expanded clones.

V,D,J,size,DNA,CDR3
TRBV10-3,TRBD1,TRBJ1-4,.,TGTGCCATCAGTGAAGGGACAGGGTCTGAAAAACTGTTTTTT,CAISEGTGSEKLFF
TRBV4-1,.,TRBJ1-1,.,TGCGCCAGCAGCCAATCCGGCCCAACGCGGGGAATGAACACTGAAGCTTTCTTT,CASSQSGPTRGMNTEAFF
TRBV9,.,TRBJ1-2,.,TGTGCCAGCAGCGCCTGGGACTCACCCAGGCGGGGCTACACCTTC,CASSAWDSPRRGYTF
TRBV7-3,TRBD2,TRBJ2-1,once,TGTGCCAGCAGCTTAGGGGTAGCGGGGGGCGAGCAGTTCTTC,CASSLGVAGGEQFF
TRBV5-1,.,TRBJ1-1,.,TGCGCCAGCAGCTTGAACGGAGGGTCGAACACTGAAGCTTTCTTT,CASSLNGGSNTEAFF
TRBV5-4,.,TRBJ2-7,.,TGTGCCAGCAGCAAAATAAGCACTACCTACGAGCAGTACTTC,CASSKISTTYEQYF
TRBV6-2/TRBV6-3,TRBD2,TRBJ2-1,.,TGTGCCAGCAGTTTCCTCTCTAGCGGGGGGGCCCTCTTC,CASSFLSSGGALF
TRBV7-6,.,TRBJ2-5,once,TGTGCCAGCAGCTTGGGGACTGTACAAGAGACCCAGTACTTC,CASSLGTVQETQYF
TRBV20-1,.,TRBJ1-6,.,TGCAGTGCTGGTGGTTCGGGGTCACCCCTCCACTTT,CSAGGSGSPLHF
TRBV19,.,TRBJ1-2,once,TGTGCCAGTAGTGAGACAGTGGGAGGCTACACCTTC,CASSETVGGYTF
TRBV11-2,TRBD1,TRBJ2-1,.,TGTGCCAGCAGCTTAGAAGGGACAGGGGTCAATGAGCAGTTCTTC,CASSLEGTGVNEQFF
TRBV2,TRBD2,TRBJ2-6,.,TGTGCCAACGGGGGGGAAAGAGCCAACGTCCTGACTTTC,CANGGERANVLTF
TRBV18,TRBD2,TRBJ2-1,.,TGTGCCAGCTCACCGGGACTAGCGGGGGCCCGTGCGTACAATGAGCAGTTCTTC,CASSPGLAGARAYNEQFF
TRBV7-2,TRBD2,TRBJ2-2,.,TGTGCCAGCAGCTTAGAGTCCGGGACTAGTCCGGCCGGGGAGCTGTTTTTT,CASSLESGTSPAGELFF
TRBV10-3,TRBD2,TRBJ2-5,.,TGTGCCATCAGTGTTAGCGGGGGGTTCCAAGAGACCCAGTACTTC,CAISVSGGFQETQYF
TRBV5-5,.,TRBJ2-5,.,TGTGCCAGCAGCTTGCTAGCACCGGAGACCCAGTACTTC,CASSLLAPETQYF
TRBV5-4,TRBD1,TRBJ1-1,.,TGTGCCATTGGGACAGCGAACACTGAAGCTTTCTTT,CAIGTANTEAFF
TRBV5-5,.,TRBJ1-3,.,TGTGCCAGCAGCTTGGGAGGGTTTGCTGGAAACACCATATATTTT,CASSLGGFAGNTIYF
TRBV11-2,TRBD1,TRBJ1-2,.,TGTGCCAGCAGCTCGACGACAGGGTCTGGCTACACCTTC,CASSSTTGSGYTF
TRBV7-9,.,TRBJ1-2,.,TGTGCCAGCAGCTTAGAGGGACTGCCTTACTATGGCTACACCTTC,CASSLEGLPYYGYTF
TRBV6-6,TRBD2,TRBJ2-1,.,TGTGCCAGCAGTTCACAATATGGCGGGGGGCGCAATGAGCAGTTCTTC,CASSSQYGGGRNEQFF
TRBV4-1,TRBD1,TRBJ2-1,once,TGCGCCAGCAGCCATACCGGGACAGGGGGCAATGAGCAGTTCTTC,CASSHTGTGGNEQFF
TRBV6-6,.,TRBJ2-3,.,TGTGCCAGCAGTTACTTACAGATCACAGATACGCAGTATTTT,CASSYLQITDTQYF